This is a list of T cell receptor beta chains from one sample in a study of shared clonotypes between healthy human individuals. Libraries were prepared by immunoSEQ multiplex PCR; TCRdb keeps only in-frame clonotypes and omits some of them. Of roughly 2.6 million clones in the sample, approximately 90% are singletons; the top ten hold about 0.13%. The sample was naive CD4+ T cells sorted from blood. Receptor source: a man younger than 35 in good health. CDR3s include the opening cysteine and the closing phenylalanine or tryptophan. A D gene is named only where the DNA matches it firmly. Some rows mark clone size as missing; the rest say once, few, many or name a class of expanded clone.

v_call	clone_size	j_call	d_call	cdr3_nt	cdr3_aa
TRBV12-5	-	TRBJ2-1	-	TGTGCTAGTGGTTTGGGGGAGAGCTCCTACAATGAGCAGTTCTTC	CASGLGESSYNEQFF
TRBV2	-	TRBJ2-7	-	TGTGCCAGCAGTGAAGACCCGCCACACGAGCAGTACTTC	CASSEDPPHEQYF
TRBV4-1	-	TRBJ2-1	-	TGCGCCAGCAGCCAAAACTCGGACTATTACAATGAGCAGTTCTTC	CASSQNSDYYNEQFF
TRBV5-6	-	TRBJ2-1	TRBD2	TGTGCCAGCAGCTTGGGACTAGCGGGGCCCTACAATGAGCAGTTCTTC	CASSLGLAGPYNEQFF
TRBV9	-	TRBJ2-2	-	TGTGCCAGCAGCTCCGGACAAACGCTAAACACCGGGGAGCTGTTTTTT	CASSSGQTLNTGELFF
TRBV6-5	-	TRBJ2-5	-	TGTGCCAGCAGTTACTCGAGTAGCGGCGGGGAGACCCAGTACTTC	CASSYSSSGGETQYF
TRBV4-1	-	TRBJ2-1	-	TGCGCCAGCAGCCAAGTGTCCGACGAGCAGTTCTTC	CASSQVSDEQFF
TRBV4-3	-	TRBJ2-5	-	TGCGCCAGCAGCCAAGATCTGGTACAAGAGACCCAGTACTTC	CASSQDLVQETQYF
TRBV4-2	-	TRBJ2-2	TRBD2	TGTGCCAGCAGCCCCCCCCGAACGCCGGGAGGAGTAACCGGGGAGCTGTTTTTT	CASSPPRTPGGVTGELFF
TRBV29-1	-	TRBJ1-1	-	TGCAGCGTTGAAGTGCCAAAACGGAGCACTGAAGCTTTCTTT	CSVEVPKRSTEAFF
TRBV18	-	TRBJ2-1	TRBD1	TGTGCCAGCTCACGGGTGACAGGGGTATACAATTACCAGTTCTTC	CASSRVTGVYNYQFF
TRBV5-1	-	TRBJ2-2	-	TGCGCCAGCAGCGCCAGCGGGCTGGGGACCGGGGAGCTGTTTTTT	CASSASGLGTGELFF
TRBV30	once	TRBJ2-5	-	TGTGCCTGGTGGGATAGGGGGGTCGAGACCCAGTACTTC	CAWWDRGVETQYF
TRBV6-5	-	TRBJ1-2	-	TGTGCCAGCAGTTACTCGGGCAGGGGACGATATGGCTACACCTTC	CASSYSGRGRYGYTF
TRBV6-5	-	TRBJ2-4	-	TGTGCCAGCAGCCCGACCGGGGTCAAAAACATTCAGTACTTC	CASSPTGVKNIQYF
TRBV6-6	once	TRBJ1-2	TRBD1	TGTGCCAGCAGTCCGGGACAGAGATACACTAACTATGGCTACACCTTC	CASSPGQRYTNYGYTF
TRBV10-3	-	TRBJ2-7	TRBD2	TGTGCCATCAGTGACCACGTAGGGACTAGCGGGAGGGCCGGATACGAGCAGTACTTC	CAISDHVGTSGRAGYEQYF
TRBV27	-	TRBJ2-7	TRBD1	TGTGCCAGCAGCTCCTCAGAAACAGGACAGGGGAAAGGCGAGCAGTACTTC	CASSSSETGQGKGEQYF
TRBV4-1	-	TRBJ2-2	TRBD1	TGCGCCAGCAGAAATCCGGGACAGGGAAACACCGGGGAGCTGTTTTTT	CASRNPGQGNTGELFF
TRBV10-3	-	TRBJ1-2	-	TGTGCCATCAGTGATCGGGGAACAGGGAGCTATGGCTACACCTTC	CAISDRGTGSYGYTF
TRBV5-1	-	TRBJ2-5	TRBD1	TGCGCCAGCCGGACAGGCCAAGAGACCCAGTACTTC	CASRTGQETQYF
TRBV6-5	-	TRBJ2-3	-	TGTGCCAGCAGCCAAGGACTCGTCTTCGCAGATACGCAGTATTTT	CASSQGLVFADTQYF
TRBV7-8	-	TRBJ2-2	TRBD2	TGTGCCAGCAGCCTCGGGACTAGCGGGGTGAACACCGGGGAGCTGTTTTTT	CASSLGTSGVNTGELFF